This paragraph covers one T cell receptor (beta chain) sequence. Antigen: not known. The sample belongs to a study of cytomegalovirus exposure and HLA in healthy donors. Each of the donors was a healthy bone marrow donor. This CDR3 comprises 14 residues. Germline assignment: CDR1 MDHEN and CDR2 SYDVKM. Trimming took 3 bases from V and 3 from J; bases not matched to a gene: 5. Whole-study findings and limits: There were around 160 TCR beta chains listed as cytomegalovirus-associated.

Primers: 60 Vbeta forward and 13 Jbeta reverse. Here immunoSEQ multiplex PCR was the method, and the copy in TCRdb shows in-frame clones only, minus some. The sample has a few hundred thousand clones, roughly 80% seen once. The origin of this receptor is a man aged 40-50 years in good health and CMV-seronegative. The sample consisted of PBMCs. The chain is built from TRBV28 and TRBJ2-7, with 7 bases lining up with TRBD1. The CDR3 region is CASSLIRGNYEQYF. The CDR3 DNA follows: TGTGCCAGCAGTTTGATCAGGGGGAACTACGAGCAGTACTTC.